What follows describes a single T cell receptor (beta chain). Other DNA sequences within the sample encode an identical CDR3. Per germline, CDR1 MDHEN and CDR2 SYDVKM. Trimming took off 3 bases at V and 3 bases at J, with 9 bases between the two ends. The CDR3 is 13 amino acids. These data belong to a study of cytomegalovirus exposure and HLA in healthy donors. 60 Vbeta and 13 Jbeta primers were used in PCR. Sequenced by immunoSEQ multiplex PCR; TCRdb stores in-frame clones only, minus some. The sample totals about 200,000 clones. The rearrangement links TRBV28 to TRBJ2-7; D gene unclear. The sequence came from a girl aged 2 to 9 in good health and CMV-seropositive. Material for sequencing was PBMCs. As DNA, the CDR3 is TGTGCCAGCAGTTTTCCCCCGGGCTACGAGCAGTACTTC. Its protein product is CASSFPPGYEQYF.